The 8 T cell receptor beta chains given below trace back to one sample, sequenced in a study of human T cells and chemical hapten exposure. TCRdb analysed the RACE reads with MiXCR anew, one entry per CDR3 protein. The sample has roughly 40,000 distinct CDR3 sequences; around 9% are singletons. Described time point: patch test 2, 6 weeks after DPC sensitization. Treatment specified: therapeutic diphenylcyclopropenone sensitization with weekly scalp DPC. Specimen: whole blood, collected in connection with sensitization to the hapten diphenylcyclopropenone (DPC). The origin of the receptors is a woman aged 40-49 years with alopecia areata. Some clones in this sample may be carry-over from other donors' samples.

This clonotype was seen repeatedly, ten times or more. The chain recombines TRBV7-6 with TRBJ2-3, with TRBD2 matching 10 bases. CDR1 SGHVS and CDR2 FNYEAQ come from the germline V gene. V shed 5 bases, J shed 3 bases, and the junction held 8 bases outside the gene matches. The CDR3 covers 16 residues. This chain's CDR3 is CASSPWLAGETDTQYF. The CDR3 DNA follows: TGTGCCAGCAGCCCCTGGCTAGCGGGGGAGACAGATACGCAGTATTTT.

This clonotype has just a few counts. The genes are TRBV4-1 and TRBJ2-2; 9 nucleotides align to TRBD1. The V gene end was trimmed by 7 bases and the J gene end by 4 bases; junction bases not matched to a gene: 7. This CDR3 contains 15 residues. Germline assignment: CDR1 MGHRA and CDR2 YSYEKL. The CDR3 spells CASTPGQGSTGELFF. The CDR3 bases are TGCGCCAGCACCCCGGGACAGGGTAGCACCGGGGAGCTGTTTTTT.

The V and J genes are TRBV2 and TRBJ2-1; 8 positions match TRBD2. The V gene end was trimmed by 10 bases and the J gene end by 1 base; junction bases not matched to a gene: 3. The germline gives CDR1 SNHLY, CDR2 FYNNEI. The CDR3 is made up of 13 amino acids. In nucleotides, the CDR3 is TGTGCCACGACGGGGGGGTCCTACAATGAGCAGTTCTTC. Amino acids: CATTGGSYNEQFF.

This clonotype ranks as medium-sized (0.01 to 0.1%). The chain has TRBV29-1 and TRBJ2-7, with D unresolved. CDR3 length: 13 residues. V lost 1 base to trimming and J lost 4 bases, with 11 bases between them. Germline CDR1 and CDR2: SQVTM and ANQGSEA. For the CDR3, the DNA is TGCAGCGTTGAAGTTACTCCCGGATACGAGCAGTACTTC. This gives the protein CSVEVTPGYEQYF.

Here the CDR3 reads CASSASGTSGGNEQFF. Written as DNA, the CDR3 is TGTGCCAGCAGTGCTTCAGGGACTAGCGGGGGGAATGAGCAGTTCTTC. This chain uses TRBV6-4 with TRBJ2-1; 15 bases align to TRBD2. This CDR3 is 16 amino acids long. The germline V gene has CDR1 MRHNA and CDR2 SNTAGT. V gave up 4 bases and J gave up 7 bases; unmatched junction bases: 5.

In this sample, this clonotype turned up a few times. V is TRBV5-1 and J is TRBJ1-1; 8 nucleotides agree with TRBD1. J gave up 1 base and V 3 bases, and 5 bases lay outside the gene matches. Germline V gives CDR1 SGHRS, CDR2 YFSETQ. The CDR3 length is 15 residues. CDR3 region: CASSSAGTGNTEAFF. CDR3 DNA sequence: TGCGCCAGCAGCTCGGCCGGGACAGGGAACACTGAAGCTTTCTTT. Using reference TRBV5-1 and TRBJ1-1 for the parts outside the CDR3, the full variable domain is KAGVTQTPRYLIKTRGQQVTLSCSPISGHRSVSWYQQTPGQGLQFLFEYFSETQRNKGNFPGRFSGRQFSNSRSEMNVSTLELGDSALYLCASSSAGTGNTEAFFGQGTRLTVV.

This rearrangement joins TRBV4-1 to TRBJ2-7; D unresolved. The germline V and J ends were trimmed by 1 base and 1 base, with 5 bases remaining between them. This CDR3 has 13 amino acids. Germline loops: CDR1 MGHRA, CDR2 YSYEKL. The CDR3 loop is CASSQVMSYEQYF. DNA for the CDR3: TGCGCCAGCAGCCAAGTCATGTCCTACGAGCAGTACTTC.

This clonotype appeared many times. This rearrangement joins TRBV5-1 to TRBJ1-2; TRBD1 might be the D (5 bases). Germline V gene data show CDR1 as SGHRS and CDR2 as YFSETQ. V was pared by 4 bases and J by 4 bases, with 17 bases between. CDR3 length: 15 amino acids. The CDR3 protein is CASSGGRGSSYGYTF. DNA for the CDR3: TGCGCCAGCAGCGGGGGTAGGGGATCATCCTATGGCTACACCTTC. The full variable domain, its missing parts supplied by reference TRBV5-1 and TRBJ1-2, is KAGVTQTPRYLIKTRGQQVTLSCSPISGHRSVSWYQQTPGQGLQFLFEYFSETQRNKGNFPGRFSGRQFSNSRSEMNVSTLELGDSALYLCASSGGRGSSYGYTFGSGTRLTVV.